This T cell receptor beta chain was captured by sequencing in a study of blood T cell repertoires in COVID-19. Study-level information: Italy, Spain and the United States were the sources of the convalescent and acute COVID-19 samples. The cDNA or gDNA used as material had been derived from T cells, B-cell-depleted T cells, or PBMCs.

Trimming left V 2 bases short and J 0 bases short, with 17 bases between. The length of the CDR3 is 17 residues. Methods used by the authors: Nucleated cell number was recorded as an estimate derived from reference gene primer amplification. This table comes from immunoSEQ multiplex PCR, and its TCRdb copy is limited to in-frame clones, with some not included. D and trimming come from the DNA, and the V and J calls and clone size come from that table. The sample includes over 100,000 clones, roughly nine tenths of them seen just once. The receptor's source is a human donor in a cohort sampled during active COVID-19. Sequencing was carried out using peripheral blood. V is TRBV23-1 and J is TRBJ2-7; D possibly corresponds to TRBD2 (6 bases). TRBV23-1 is an ORF; its function is uncertain. The CDR3 DNA sequence: TGCGCCAGCAGTCAAAGGGGCGAACGGGACTGCTCCTACGAGCAGTACTTC. This codes for CASSQRGERDCSYEQYF.